This entry features one TCR beta chain sequence. All enrollees were about 18 to 89 years old and from under 25 US areas. This record comes from a study of blood T cell repertoires in COVID-19. Study-level information: COVID-19 samples, acute and convalescent, were from the United States, Italy and Spain.

Sequencing was performed with immunoSEQ multiplex PCR; in TCRdb, only in-frame clones are kept and a portion is missing. The sample includes about 330,000 clones, more than 75% of them seen just once. Specimen: PBMCs or T cells enriched from blood (not recorded which). The sequence was obtained from a woman in her twenties or thirties who had recovered from COVID-19.

CDR3 residues: CASSDRTATSGANVLTF. The CDR3 DNA is TGTGCCAGCAGTGATCGGACAGCAACAAGTGGGGCCAACGTCCTGACTTTC. This rearrangement joins TRBV2 to TRBJ2-6; D perhaps matches TRBD1 (6 bases). V lost 3 bases and J lost 3, with 15 bases in between. Germline lookup yields CDR1 SNHLY and CDR2 FYNNEI. CDR3 length: 17 residues. The entire variable domain, with the rest obtained from reference TRBV2 and TRBJ2-6, is as follows: EPEVTQTPSHQVTQMGQEVILRCVPISNHLYFYWYRQILGQKVEFLVSFYNNEISEKSEIFDDQFSVERPDGSNFTLKIRSTKLEDSAMYFCASSDRTATSGANVLTFGAGSRLTVL.